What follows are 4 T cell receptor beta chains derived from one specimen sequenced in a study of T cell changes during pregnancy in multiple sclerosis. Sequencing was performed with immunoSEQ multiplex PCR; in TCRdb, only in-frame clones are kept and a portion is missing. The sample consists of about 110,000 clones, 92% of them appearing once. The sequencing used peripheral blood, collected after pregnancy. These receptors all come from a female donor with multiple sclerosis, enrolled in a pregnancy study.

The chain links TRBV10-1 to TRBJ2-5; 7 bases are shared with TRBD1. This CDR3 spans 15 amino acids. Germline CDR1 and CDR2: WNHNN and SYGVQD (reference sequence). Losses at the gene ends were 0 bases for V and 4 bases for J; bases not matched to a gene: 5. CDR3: CASSESKTGTETQYF. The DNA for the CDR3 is TGCGCCAGCAGTGAGTCGAAGACAGGGACAGAGACCCAGTACTTC.

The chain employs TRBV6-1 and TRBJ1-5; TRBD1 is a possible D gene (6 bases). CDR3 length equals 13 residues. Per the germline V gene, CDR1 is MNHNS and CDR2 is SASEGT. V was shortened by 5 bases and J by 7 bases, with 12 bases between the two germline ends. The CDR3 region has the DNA TGTGCCAGCAGTCCCACAGGGTACCAGCCCCAGCATTTT. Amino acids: CASSPTGYQPQHF.

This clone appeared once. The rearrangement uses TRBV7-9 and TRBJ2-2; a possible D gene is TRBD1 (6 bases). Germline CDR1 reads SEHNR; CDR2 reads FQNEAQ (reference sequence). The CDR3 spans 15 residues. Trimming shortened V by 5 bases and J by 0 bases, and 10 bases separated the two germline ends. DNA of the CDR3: TGTGCCAGCAGCCACTACAGGGCGAACACCGGGGAGCTGTTTTTT. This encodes CASSHYRANTGELFF.

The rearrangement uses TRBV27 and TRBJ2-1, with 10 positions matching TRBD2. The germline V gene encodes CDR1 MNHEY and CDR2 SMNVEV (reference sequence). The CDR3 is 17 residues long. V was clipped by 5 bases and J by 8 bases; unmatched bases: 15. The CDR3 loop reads CASSPRLSGRANHEQFF. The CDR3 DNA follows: TGTGCCAGCAGTCCCCGACTCAGCGGGAGGGCCAACCATGAGCAGTTCTTC.